One T cell receptor beta chain is described in this entry. Antigen unknown. This CDR3 has 15 residues. Germline V gene sequence: CDR1 MGHDK, CDR2 SYGVNS. V lost 4 bases and J 5 bases, leaving 17 bases between the germline ends. These data are taken from a study of cytomegalovirus exposure and HLA in healthy donors. Findings and limits, study-wide: The study put some 150 TCR beta chains on its list as cytomegalovirus-associated. Most TCR sequences showed up rarely, but some public TCRs showed up in many donors. Available immune exposure information was restricted to CMV serostatus only. Presence/absence analyses assumed roughly uniform sequencing depth across donors.

60 Vbeta and 13 Jbeta primers were used in PCR. Produced via immunoSEQ multiplex PCR; TCRdb's table is partial and in-frame only. The table has about 200,000 clones, 70% to 80% seen once. Sequenced material: PBMCs. This rearrangement joins TRBV25-1 to TRBJ1-2; D possibly corresponds to TRBD1 (5 bases). This receptor was obtained from a girl aged 2-10 years in good health and CMV-seronegative. The CDR3 nucleotides read TGTGCCAGCAGTGGCTACTCAAGGGGCTTTTATGGCTACACCTTC. Translating it yields CASSGYSRGFYGYTF.